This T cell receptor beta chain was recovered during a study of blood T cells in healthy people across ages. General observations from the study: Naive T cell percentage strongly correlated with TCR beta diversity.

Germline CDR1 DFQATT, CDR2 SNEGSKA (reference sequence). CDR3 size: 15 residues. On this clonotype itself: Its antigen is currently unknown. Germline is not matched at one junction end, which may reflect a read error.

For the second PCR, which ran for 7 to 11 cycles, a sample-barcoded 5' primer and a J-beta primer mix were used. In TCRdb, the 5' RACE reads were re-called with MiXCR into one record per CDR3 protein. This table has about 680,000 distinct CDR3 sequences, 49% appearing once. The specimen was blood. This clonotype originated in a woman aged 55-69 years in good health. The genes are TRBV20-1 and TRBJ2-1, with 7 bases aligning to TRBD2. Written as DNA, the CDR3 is TGTAGTGCTAGAGACCCAGCGGGACTCTACAATGAGCAGTTCTTC. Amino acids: CSARDPAGLYNEQFF.